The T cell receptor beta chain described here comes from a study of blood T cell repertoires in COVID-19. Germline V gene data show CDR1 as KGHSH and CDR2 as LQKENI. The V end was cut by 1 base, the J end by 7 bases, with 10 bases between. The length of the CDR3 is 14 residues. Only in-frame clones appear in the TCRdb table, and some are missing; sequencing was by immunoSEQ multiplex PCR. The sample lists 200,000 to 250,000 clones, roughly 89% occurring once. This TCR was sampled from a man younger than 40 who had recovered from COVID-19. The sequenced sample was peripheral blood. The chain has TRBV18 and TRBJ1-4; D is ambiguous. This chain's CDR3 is CASSPQGSGEKLFF. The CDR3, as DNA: TGTGCCAGCTCACCACAGGGAAGCGGTGAAAAACTGTTTTTT.